Presented here are 22 T cell receptor beta chains from one specimen sequenced in a study of CD8+ T cells in alopecia areata. cDNA prepared by RNA extraction and subsequent reverse transcription served as the template for sequencing. Clones were read by immunoSEQ multiplex PCR, and TCRdb kept only the in-frame ones, dropping some. The sample lists 190,000 or so clones; about 60% were seen once. As for treatment: oral pan-JAK inhibitor, 5-10 mg twice daily. Sequences were derived from CD4+ T cells sorted from blood, sampled at week 4, from a patient treated with tofacitinib. The source of these receptors is a human donor with alopecia areata.

The chain has TRBV15 and TRBJ2-3; D ambiguous. This CDR3 has 13 amino acids. Germline V CDR1 and CDR2: LNHNV, YYDKDF (reference sequence). V was trimmed by 0 bases and J by 6 bases, leaving 7 bases between them. CDR3 sequence: CATSRDPEDTQYF. CDR3 nucleotide sequence: TGTGCCACCAGCAGAGACCCCGAGGATACGCAGTATTTT. Complete variable domain (other parts from reference TRBV15 and TRBJ2-3): DAMVIQNPRYQVTQFGKPVTLSCSQTLNHNVMYWYQQKSSQAPKLLFHYYDKDFNNEADTPDNFQSRRPNTSFCFLDIRSPGLGDTAMYLCATSRDPEDTQYFGPGTRLTVL.

This chain uses TRBV5-6 with TRBJ2-7, with a tentative D call TRBD1 (5 bases). Germline V gene data show CDR1 as SGHDT and CDR2 as YYEEEE. Trimming left V 0 bases short and J 5 bases short, with 9 bases between. This CDR3 region has 13 residues. In nucleotides, the CDR3 is TGTGCCAGCAGCTTGGACAGGAAGGACGAGCAGTACTTC. Encoded protein: CASSLDRKDEQYF.

The V call is TRBV29-1, the J call TRBJ1-2; no clear D. The CDR3 runs 12 residues. Trimming stripped 7 bases from V and 8 bases from J, with 17 bases between. CDR1 and CDR2 (germline): SQVTM, ANQGSEA. The CDR3: CSARRLKGGYTF. The CDR3 DNA is TGCAGCGCCCGCAGGCTCAAGGGAGGCTACACCTTC.

This chain uses TRBV15 with TRBJ1-5; D possibly corresponds to TRBD1 (6 bases). Germline lookup yields CDR1 LNHNV and CDR2 YYDKDF (reference sequence). The CDR3 sequence is 15 residues long. Trimming took 2 bases from V and 5 from J, leaving 13 bases between them. The CDR3 region is CATSRQGFADQPQHF. The CDR3, as DNA: TGTGCCACCAGCAGACAGGGGTTCGCCGATCAGCCCCAGCATTTT.

CDR3 nucleotide sequence: TGCGCCAGCAGCTTGGGAGGACAGTCCTACGAGCAGTACTTC. It codes for CASSLGGQSYEQYF. The chain recombines TRBV5-1 with TRBJ2-7, with D possibly being TRBD1 (6 bases). The germline V gene encodes CDR1 SGHRS and CDR2 YFSETQ. V dropped 0 bases and J dropped 1 base, with 8 bases sitting between them. This CDR3 is 14 amino acids long.

V gene TRBV5-1 combines with J gene TRBJ2-2; D is perhaps TRBD1 (5 bases). This CDR3 is built from 16 residues. Trimming took off 2 bases at V and 3 bases at J, with 14 bases between the two ends. The germline gives CDR1 SGHRS, CDR2 YFSETQ. The CDR3 nucleotides read TGCGCCAGCAGCTTACAAGGGGCATTGGACACCGGGGAGCTGTTTTTT. Translation gives CASSLQGALDTGELFF.

CDR3 protein: CAISESGSGSPLHF. The CDR3 nucleotides read TGTGCCATCAGTGAGTCTGGGAGTGGTTCACCCCTCCACTTT. The chain employs TRBV10-3 and TRBJ1-6; D gene ambiguous. Germline CDR1 and CDR2: ENHRY and SYGVKD. The CDR3 extends over 14 amino acids. With 0 bases removed from V and 9 bases from J, the gap between germline ends came to 9 bases.

The chain links TRBV2 to TRBJ2-7; 9 bases line up with TRBD1. CDR1 and CDR2 (germline): SNHLY, FYNNEI. The CDR3 contains 15 residues. With 5 bases clipped from V and 1 base from J, the junction kept 6 bases outside the gene matches. The CDR3 coding sequence is TGTGCCAGCAGTTGGCCGGGACAGGGTTCCTACGAGCAGTACTTC. It specifies CASSWPGQGSYEQYF.

The chain has TRBV30 and TRBJ1-1; a possible D gene is TRBD1 (5 bases). V was trimmed by 4 bases and J by 7 bases, leaving 16 bases between them. CDR3 length: 13 residues. Germline lookup yields CDR1 GTSNPN and CDR2 SVGIG (reference sequence). The DNA for the CDR3 is TGTGCCTGGACCCCGGTGGGGCAGGGTGAAGCTTTCTTT. Encoded protein: CAWTPVGQGEAFF.

This clone was seen more than once but under ten times. The J gene is TRBJ1-1, the V gene TRBV30; TRBD1 might be the D (5 bases). V was pared by 2 bases and J by 4 bases, with 8 bases between. CDR3 length equals 12 residues. Germline assignment: CDR1 GTSNPN and CDR2 SVGIG (reference sequence). The CDR3 sequence: CAWSSGITEAFF. The CDR3 coding sequence is TGTGCCTGGAGTTCAGGGATCACTGAAGCTTTCTTT.

V usage is TRBV19 and J usage is TRBJ2-5, with D perhaps TRBD2 (6 bases). CDR1 is LNHDA, CDR2 SQIVND, per germline (reference sequence). V lost 8 bases and J 1 base, leaving 11 bases between the germline ends. This CDR3 comprises 13 residues. The CDR3, as DNA: TGTGCCAGTCGAAGGACTATCCAAGAGACCCAGTACTTC. Amino acid sequence: CASRRTIQETQYF.

V and J are TRBV9 and TRBJ1-1; maybe TRBD1 (5 bases). The V gene lost 0 bases and the J gene lost 1 base, with 10 bases spanning the gap. The CDR3 contains 15 residues. Germline-derived CDR1 and CDR2 are SGDLS and YYNGEE. CDR3 amino acids: CASSVDPGGNTEAFF. The CDR3 nucleotides are TGTGCCAGCAGCGTAGATCCGGGGGGGAACACTGAAGCTTTCTTT.

The chain uses TRBV30 and TRBJ1-2, with 9 bases identical to TRBD1. Germline V gene sequence: CDR1 GTSNPN, CDR2 SVGIG (reference sequence). V lost 4 bases, J lost 6 bases, and 9 bases stayed unmatched. The CDR3 is 14 amino acids. The DNA for the CDR3 is TGTGCCTGGACCGCGGACAGGGGTAGGAATGGCTACACCTTC. This gives the protein CAWTADRGRNGYTF.

There are a few counts of this clone. The chain couples TRBV19 to TRBJ2-4; D unresolved. The CDR3 contains 13 residues. From germline, CDR1 is LNHDA and CDR2 SQIVND (reference sequence). Between the trimmed V and J ends, which lost 7 bases and 0 bases, there was a span of 7 bases. The DNA of the CDR3 is TGTGCCAGTATGGTGATAGCCAAAAACATTCAGTACTTC. Its translation: CASMVIAKNIQYF.

This sequence joins TRBV30 and TRBJ1-2, with D possibly matching TRBD1 (5 bases). Germline V gene sequence: CDR1 GTSNPN, CDR2 SVGIG (reference sequence). V dropped 1 base and J dropped 6 bases, with 15 bases sitting between them. The CDR3 consists of 14 residues. CDR3 nucleotide sequence: TGTGCCTGGAGTGATCGGCAGGGAGTTAATGGCTACACCTTC. Amino acid sequence: CAWSDRQGVNGYTF.

This clone has only one observation. The chain carries TRBV7-9 and TRBJ1-5; D may be TRBD1 (5 bases). Trimming shortened V by 8 bases and J by 6 bases, and 17 bases separated the two germline ends. Germline CDR1 and CDR2: SEHNR and FQNEAQ (reference sequence). The CDR3 extends over 14 amino acids. This CDR3 is CASSLGPRGQPQHF. The CDR3 DNA sequence: TGTGCCAGCTCCCTGGGGCCCCGGGGTCAGCCCCAGCATTTT.

This clone has just a few counts. This sequence joins TRBV5-1 and TRBJ2-2, with TRBD1 as a possible D gene (6 bases). Germline assignment: CDR1 SGHRS and CDR2 YFSETQ. The CDR3 is 16 amino acids. The germline V and J ends were trimmed by 0 bases and 4 bases, with 13 bases remaining between them. Here the CDR3 DNA reads TGCGCCAGCAGCTTGGAACAGGGCCCCTTCACCGGGGAGCTGTTTTTT. This translates into CASSLEQGPFTGELFF.

The chain uses TRBV7-9 and TRBJ2-7, with TRBD1 matching over 10 bases. This CDR3 has 15 amino acids. Germline CDR1 SEHNR, CDR2 FQNEAQ (reference sequence). The junction had 6 bases not matched to a gene; V was cut back by 4 bases and J by 3 bases. CDR3 sequence (DNA): TGTGCCAGCAGCTGGGGGACAGGGGCACTCTACGAGCAGTACTTC. Translating gives CASSWGTGALYEQYF.

V is TRBV7-9 and J is TRBJ2-5; no firm D call. Germline V gene sequence: CDR1 SEHNR, CDR2 FQNEAQ (reference sequence). The V gene lost 0 bases and the J gene lost 5 bases, with 7 bases spanning the gap. The CDR3 length is 13 residues. CDR3 sequence reads: CASSLALGETQYF. Here the CDR3 DNA reads TGTGCCAGCAGCTTAGCGCTGGGGGAGACCCAGTACTTC.

The chain employs TRBV25-1 and TRBJ1-2; the match to TRBD1 covers 7 bases. There are 13 residues in the CDR3. CDR1 is MGHDK and CDR2 is SYGVNS in the germline V gene. Germline trimming cut 4 bases from V and 4 bases from J; bases unmatched to any gene: 3. The CDR3 region has the DNA TGTGCCAGCAGTGGGGGACAGCTCTATGGCTACACCTTC. Residues: CASSGGQLYGYTF.

The gene calls are TRBV15 and TRBJ2-5; D may be TRBD1 (6 bases). The germline V gene has CDR1 LNHNV and CDR2 YYDKDF (reference sequence). Trimming removed 4 bases at V and 2 bases at J, with 14 bases between. The CDR3 runs 15 residues. The CDR3 DNA follows: TGTGCCACCAGCAAAAACCGGGACAAACAAGAGACCCAGTACTTC. This translates into CATSKNRDKQETQYF.

The chain links TRBV13 to TRBJ1-6; D gene ambiguous. V shed 5 bases and J shed 5 bases, with 10 bases lying between them. CDR1 PRHDT and CDR2 FYEKMQ come from the germline V gene (reference sequence). The CDR3 contains 14 residues. CDR3 loop: CASSPVGNNSPLHF. The CDR3, as DNA: TGTGCCAGCAGCCCGGTTGGGAATAATTCACCCCTCCACTTT.